This T cell receptor beta chain was sequenced during a study of graft-versus-host responses after intestinal transplantation. Study background: Every recipient underwent anti-thymocyte globulin induction, then tacrolimus and steroids for around three years.

On this clone itself: The target antigen is unknown.

Method: immunoSEQ multiplex PCR; TCRdb's copy keeps in-frame clones and lacks some. The data contain under 20,000 clones, more than 80% of them singletons. General observations from the study: Detected in recipient marrow were GvH clones, some of which were first observed in ileum or blood.

The material sequenced was PBMCs, taken about 350 days after transplant. The origin of this receptor is a human patient who received an intestinal transplant, so some T cells may come from the graft donor.

The CDR3 sequence is CASSQEMAGGYGYTF. The CDR3 bases are TGCGCCAGCAGCCAAGAGATGGCGGGGGGGTATGGCTACACCTTC. The rearrangement uses TRBV4-1 and TRBJ1-2; tentatively, D is TRBD1 (5 bases). V lost 0 bases and J 5 bases, leaving 13 bases between the germline ends. The CDR3 extends over 15 amino acids. CDR1 is MGHRA and CDR2 is YSYEKL in the germline V gene.